This T cell receptor beta chain derives from a study of cytomegalovirus exposure and HLA in healthy donors. General study findings and limits: The TCR clusters that emerged in the first cohort tended, a later analysis found, to co-occur in the roughly 110 validation repertoires. As confirmed in vitro, a few CMV-associated chains were specific for CMV antigens. It was around 160 TCR beta chains that were listed as cytomegalovirus-associated.

The study drew the donors from its approximately 120-subject validation cohort, separate from the approximately 670-subject first cohort. Assay used: immunoSEQ multiplex PCR; TCRdb lists only in-frame clones, some missing. Among about 130,000 clones listed, 90% to 96% were seen once. This clone was picked up one time. Its target is not known. This receptor was taken from a man aged 18-30 years in good health and CMV-seronegative. The sample comprised PBMCs.

CDR3 nucleotide sequence: TGTGCCAGCAACAGACAGGGGGCACAGATGAACACTGAAGCTTTCTTT. It yields the protein CASNRQGAQMNTEAFF. The chain links TRBV7-2 to TRBJ1-1; 10 bases map to TRBD1. V lost 7 bases and J lost 0; bases outside the gene matches: 8. This CDR3 spans 16 amino acids. Germline V lookup: CDR1 SGHTA, CDR2 FQGNSA.